The entry that follows covers one TCR beta chain sequence. The antigen is unknown. V lost 0 bases and J lost 3; bases outside the gene matches: 4. The CDR3 spans 16 residues. Germline V gives CDR1 SEHNR, CDR2 FQNEAQ (reference sequence). The data belong to a study of post-analysis software for immune sequencing data. Findings and caveats of the study: Among 4 or 5 TRBV segments more frequent in patients than controls were TRBV5-6, TRBV5-1 and TRBV20-1.

Unique molecular identifiers tagged the TCR beta cDNA libraries. Once about 0.9 to 11 million T cells were used, about 490,000 cDNA molecules resulted. MiXCR, applied by TCRdb to the PCR reads, yields one record per CDR3 protein. The data show roughly 730,000 distinct CDR3 sequences, 25% to 30% seen once. This sequence was found in a girl aged 10-17 years with multiple sclerosis. Sample: blood. The chain is built from TRBV7-9 and TRBJ1-5, with 8 nucleotides matching TRBD1. CDR3 coding DNA: TGTGCCAGCAGCTTAGCGTCAGGGGGCGACAATCAGCCCCAGCATTTT. This codes for CASSLASGGDNQPQHF.